This T cell receptor (beta chain) is drawn from a study of blood T cell repertoires in COVID-19. Assay used: immunoSEQ multiplex PCR; TCRdb lists only in-frame clones, some missing. The top ten clones hold 11% of a sample with 150,000 to 200,000 clones, about 90% of them seen once. Looked up from germline, CDR1 is SNHLY and CDR2 is FYNNEI. Trimming stripped 4 bases from V and 0 bases from J, with 15 bases between. This CDR3 spans 16 amino acids. This clone was detected once. The rearrangement uses TRBV2 and TRBJ1-1; D uncertain. The receptor's source is a woman aged 60 to 75 with COVID-19, enrolled during active disease. Material: peripheral blood. CDR3 protein: CASSGKVGRLNTEAFF. CDR3 coding DNA: TGTGCCAGCAGTGGAAAGGTGGGCCGGTTGAACACTGAAGCTTTCTTT.